This T cell receptor beta chain was captured in a study of response to subunit inactivated influenza vaccine. Whole-study findings and limits: Authors suggested each seasonal influenza vaccination recruits few new T cells.

Germline V gene lookup returns CDR1 LGHDT and CDR2 YNNKEL (reference sequence). Between the trimmed V and J ends, which lost 0 bases and 8 bases, there was a span of 13 bases. This CDR3 region has 14 residues. A single record per CDR3 protein comes from TCRdb applying MiXCR to the RT-PCR reads. The profile covers 430,000 or so distinct CDR3 sequences, with about 10% appearing a single time and approximately 12% taken by the ten largest. The table lists this clonotype with many counts. Its antigen remains unidentified. The clonotype comes from a man aged 45-65 years who received an inactivated influenza vaccine. The input for sequencing was PBMCs from blood, taken more than 35 days after vaccination. This chain connects TRBV3-1 to TRBJ2-5; tentatively, D is TRBD2 (6 bases). CDR3 sequence: CASSQDHGGVTQYF. The CDR3 DNA is TGTGCCAGCAGCCAAGATCACGGAGGGGTTACCCAGTACTTC.